This entry lists 7 T cell receptor beta chains sequenced from one sample in a study of blood T cell repertoires in COVID-19. Repertoires were generated with immunoSEQ multiplex PCR, while TCRdb's copy carries only in-frame clones and drops some. The sample holds some 380,000 clones; around 87% are singletons and the top ten take 1% to 1.5%. Sequenced: PBMCs or T cells enriched from blood (not recorded which). The source of these receptors is a man aged 25 to 40 who had recovered from COVID-19.

This clone was counted a few times. The V gene is TRBV12-2, the J gene TRBJ2-3; the tabulated D call, TRBD2, remains unverified against the DNA. TRBV12-2 is noted as a pseudogene. This CDR3 comprises 15 residues. The CDR3 spells CASRLGVIFTDTQYF. DNA of the CDR3: TGTGCAAGTCGCTTAGGAGTGATATTCACAGATACGCAGTATTTT.

This clone was picked up one time. The rearrangement joins TRBV5-1 to TRBJ2-2; a possible D gene is TRBD1 (6 bases). Germline V gene lookup returns CDR1 SGHRS and CDR2 YFSETQ. The CDR3 runs to 15 residues. V lost 4 bases and J lost 6, with 16 bases in between. The CDR3 reads CASSPGLQGSGELFF. The CDR3 bases are TGCGCCAGCAGCCCTGGGCTTCAGGGGTCCGGGGAGCTGTTTTTT.

The CDR3 sequence is CASSQEWWAQGTEAFF. The CDR3, as DNA: TGTGCCAGCAGCCAAGAGTGGTGGGCCCAGGGCACTGAAGCTTTCTTT. This rearrangement joins TRBV3-1 (or the pseudogene TRBV3-2) to TRBJ1-1, with D possibly being TRBD1 (5 bases). V was cut by 0 bases and J by 4 bases, with 15 bases left in between. Per germline, CDR1 LGHDT and CDR2 YNNKEL (reference sequence). This CDR3 is built from 16 residues.

The rearrangement uses TRBV19 and TRBJ1-2, with a possible D match to TRBD1 (5 bases). CDR3 length equals 15 residues. Per germline, CDR1 LNHDA and CDR2 SQIVND (reference sequence). The V and J ends lost 5 bases and 4 bases respectively, with 17 bases between them. In DNA form, the CDR3 reads TGTGCCAGTAGTCCAAGTGCAGGGCAGGGCTATGGCTACACCTTC. It codes for CASSPSAGQGYGYTF.

This clone was seen more than once but under ten times. Other DNA sequences within the sample encode an identical CDR3. The chain couples TRBV5-1 to TRBJ2-6; 8 bases agree with TRBD1. The CDR3 extends over 19 amino acids. The germline V gene encodes CDR1 SGHRS and CDR2 YFSETQ. The J segment lost 0 bases and the V segment lost 4 bases, leaving 12 bases of the junction unmatched. The DNA of the CDR3 is TGCGCCAGCAGCCTGGGGACAGGTGGATCTCTCTCTGGGGCCAACGTCCTGACTTTC. It is translated as CASSLGTGGSLSGANVLTF.

In the case of this clone: One end of the junction fails to match germline, which may point to a read error. The genes are TRBV6-1 and TRBJ1-1; 9 positions agree with TRBD1. This CDR3 region has 15 residues. In germline, CDR1 is MNHNS, CDR2 SASEGT. The CDR3 here is CASREGTGKNTEAFF. The CDR3 bases are TGTGCCAGCAGAGAAGGGACAGGGAAGAACACTGAAGCTTTCTTT.

The rearrangement uses TRBV6-5 and TRBJ2-4; 8 bases are a match to TRBD1. Losses at the gene ends were 9 bases for V and 9 bases for J; bases not matched to a gene: 7. The CDR3 runs 12 residues. Germline V CDR1 and CDR2: MNHEY, SVGAGI. CDR3 DNA: TGTGCCAGTCGCGAGGACAGGGCCATTCAGTACTTC. Translating it yields CASREDRAIQYF.